This T cell receptor (beta chain) was identified during a study of blood T cells in healthy people across ages. V lost 3 bases, J lost 11 bases, and 22 bases lay in between. Germline V gene lookup returns CDR1 SQVTM and CDR2 ANQGSEA. The CDR3 runs 14 residues. As for this clonotype: What it binds is unknown.

With a J-beta primer mix and a sample-barcoded 5' primer, a second PCR ran about 6 to 11 cycles. TCRdb reprocessed the 5' RACE reads via MiXCR and lists one record per CDR3 protein. In the table there are hundreds of thousands of distinct CDR3 sequences, approximately 60% of which are singletons. Total RNA, at least 5 micrograms per sample, was extracted from PBMCs. Points from the study as a whole: The study found more naive CD4+ cells and higher diversity in long-lived than aged donors. Estimates drawn from one million T cells were deemed to understate diversity. No conclusive comparison of naive versus antigen-experienced cells was possible with unsorted PBMCs.

This receptor was obtained from a man aged 35 to 55 in good health. The chain uses TRBV29-1 and TRBJ2-5, with TRBD1 as a possible D gene (5 bases). Sequenced sample: blood. CDR3 DNA: TGCAGCGTTGATCCCAGGGCACCCCACAATGAGCAGTACTTC. Residues: CSVDPRAPHNEQYF.